This T cell receptor beta chain was identified during a study of beta chain features in type 1 diabetes. The investigators reverse transcribed all of the isolated RNA, so they sequenced expressed TCRB transcripts. Profiled with immunoSEQ multiplex PCR; TCRdb holds only in-frame clones, not every one. This sample carries 150,000 to 200,000 clones, almost 65% of them seen once, and the ten largest clones take 0.08% to 0.09%. This clone was detected a few times. Its matching antigen is unknown. Overall study findings and caveats: Shorter TCRB CDR3s, moderately but significantly so, were found in Type 1 diabetes patients in all four CD4+ subsets.

Input material: naive CD4+ T cells from blood. The TCR comes from a young man with type 1 diabetes.

The CDR3 DNA sequence: TGTGCCAGCAAGCGACTACCATCCACCGGGGAGCTGTTTTTT. It encodes CASKRLPSTGELFF. The chain couples TRBV9 to TRBJ2-2; maybe TRBD2 (5 bases). The CDR3 consists of 14 residues. The ends were cut back, 6 bases at V and 4 bases at J, with 13 bases in the middle. Per the germline V gene, CDR1 is SGDLS and CDR2 is YYNGEE.